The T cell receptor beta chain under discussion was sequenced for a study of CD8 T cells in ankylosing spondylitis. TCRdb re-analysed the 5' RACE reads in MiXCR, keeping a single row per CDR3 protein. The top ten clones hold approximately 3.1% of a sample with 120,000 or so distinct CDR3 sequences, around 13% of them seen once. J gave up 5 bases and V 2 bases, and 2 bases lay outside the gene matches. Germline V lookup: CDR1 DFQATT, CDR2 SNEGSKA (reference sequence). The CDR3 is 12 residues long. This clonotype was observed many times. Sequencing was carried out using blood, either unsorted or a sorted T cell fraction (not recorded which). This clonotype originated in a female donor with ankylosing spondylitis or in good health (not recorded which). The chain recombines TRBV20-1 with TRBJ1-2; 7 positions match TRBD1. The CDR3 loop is CSARQGDYGYTF. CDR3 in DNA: TGCAGTGCTAGACAGGGGGATTATGGCTACACCTTC.